What follows are 10 T cell receptor beta chains derived from one specimen sequenced in a study of yellow fever vaccine responses in identical twins. TCRdb reprocessed the RT-PCR reads with MiXCR, giving one entry per CDR3 protein. The sample has more than 2,000 distinct CDR3 sequences, approximately 87% seen once. The sequences come from T cells from blood (PBMCs), unsorted or a sorted subset (not recorded which), collected before or after yellow fever vaccination (not recorded which). The receptors were gathered from a woman younger than 30 who received the yellow fever vaccine.

In its sample, this clonotype was seen a few times. The chain uses TRBV7-7 and TRBJ1-1; TRBD1 matches 8 bases. This CDR3 comprises 14 residues. J lost 2 bases, V lost 6 bases, and 5 bases had no gene match. Germline lookup yields CDR1 SSHAT and CDR2 FNYEAQ (reference sequence). CDR3 DNA sequence: TGTGCCAGCAGAGCAGGGGGCGCCAACACTGAAGCTTTCTTT. This codes for CASRAGGANTEAFF.

The V call is TRBV27, the J call TRBJ2-1, with D maybe TRBD1 (5 bases). CDR1 and CDR2 from the germline V gene are MNHEY and SMNVEV (reference sequence). The V and J ends lost 3 bases and 4 bases respectively, with 7 bases between them. The CDR3 is 13 residues long. This chain's CDR3 is CASSFRQYNEQFF. In DNA, the CDR3 is TGTGCCAGCAGTTTTCGACAGTACAATGAGCAGTTCTTC.

The gene calls are TRBV4-2 and TRBJ2-7, with D hard to call. V was pared by 3 bases and J by 0 bases, with 12 bases between. In germline, CDR1 is LGHNA, CDR2 YNFKEQ. The CDR3 runs 15 residues. This CDR3 reads CASSQDDQSSYEQYF. The CDR3 nucleotides read TGTGCCAGCAGCCAGGACGATCAAAGCTCCTACGAGCAGTACTTC.

This clonotype is large in the sample. The chain combines TRBV6-5 with TRBJ1-1; D perhaps matches TRBD1 (5 bases). The CDR3 loop spans 15 amino acids. The V and J ends lost 1 base and 4 bases respectively, with 13 bases between them. Germline V gene data show CDR1 as MNHEY and CDR2 as SVGAGI. As DNA, the CDR3 is TGTGCCAGCAGTTACTTTAAGGGGCAGTTCACTGAAGCTTTCTTT. It is translated as CASSYFKGQFTEAFF.

The V call is TRBV19, the J call TRBJ1-2; D gene uncertain. The V end lost 6 bases, the J end lost 8 bases, and 13 bases lay between the germline ends. The CDR3 runs 12 residues. In germline, CDR1 is LNHDA, CDR2 SQIVND (reference sequence). This CDR3 is CASRVPPFGYTF. The CDR3 DNA follows: TGTGCCAGTAGGGTTCCCCCCTTCGGCTACACCTTC.

The chain recombines TRBV29-1 with TRBJ2-1; D is possibly TRBD1 (6 bases). V lost 7 bases to trimming and J lost 3 bases, with 13 bases between them. The germline gives CDR1 SQVTM, CDR2 ANQGSEA. This CDR3 comprises 13 residues. CDR3 in amino acids: CSAVMDSYNEQFF. The CDR3 DNA reads as TGCAGCGCCGTAATGGACAGCTACAATGAGCAGTTCTTC.

The J gene is TRBJ1-1, the V gene TRBV29-1; no firm D call. The V end lost 6 bases, the J end lost 5 bases, and 19 bases lay between the germline ends. The CDR3 is 14 residues long. Germline CDR1 reads SQVTM; CDR2 reads ANQGSEA. The CDR3 loop is CSVTQTPTGTEAFF. CDR3 nucleotides: TGCAGCGTCACACAGACACCAACGGGGACTGAAGCTTTCTTT.

This clonotype was seen a few times. The genes are TRBV11-3 and TRBJ1-1; unclear D gene. Per germline, CDR1 SGHNT and CDR2 YENEEA. This CDR3 has 16 amino acids. V was clipped by 0 bases and J by 5 bases, with 16 bases between them. The CDR3 sequence is CASSLDQVWGWTEAFF. Written as DNA, the CDR3 is TGTGCCAGCAGCTTAGATCAGGTTTGGGGATGGACTGAAGCTTTCTTT. The full variable domain, in which reference TRBV11-3 and TRBJ1-1 provide the parts outside the CDR3, is EAGVVQSPRYKIIEKKQPVAFWCNPISGHNTLYWYLQNLGQGPELLIRYENEEAVDDSQLPKDRFSAERLKGVDSTLKIQPAELGDSAVYLCASSLDQVWGWTEAFFGQGTRLTVV.

This clonotype has a handful of counts. This rearrangement joins TRBV12-3 or TRBV12-4 to TRBJ1-1; TRBD1 might be the D (6 bases). This CDR3 has 13 residues. V was cut by 7 bases and J by 5 bases, with 14 bases left in between. CDR3 sequence: CASTAGGTTEAFF. DNA for the CDR3: TGTGCCAGCACCGCGGGGGGCACGACTGAAGCTTTCTTT.

This chain joins TRBV6-5 and TRBJ2-3; D gene unclear. Germline V CDR1 and CDR2: MNHEY, SVGAGI. With 2 bases removed from V and 2 bases from J, the gap between germline ends came to 8 bases. The CDR3 is 14 amino acids. The CDR3: CASSYEGYTDTQYF. DNA for the CDR3: TGTGCCAGCAGTTACGAAGGTTACACAGATACGCAGTATTTT.